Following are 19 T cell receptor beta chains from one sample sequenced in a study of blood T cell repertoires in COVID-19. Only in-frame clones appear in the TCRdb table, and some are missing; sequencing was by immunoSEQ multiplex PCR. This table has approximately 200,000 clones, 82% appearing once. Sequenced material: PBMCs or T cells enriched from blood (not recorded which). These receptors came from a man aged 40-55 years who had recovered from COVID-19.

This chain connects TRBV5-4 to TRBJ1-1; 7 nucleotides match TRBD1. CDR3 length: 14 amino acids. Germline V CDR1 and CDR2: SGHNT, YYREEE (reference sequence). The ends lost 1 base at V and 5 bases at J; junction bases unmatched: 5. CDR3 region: CASSLRGLGTEAFF. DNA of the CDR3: TGTGCCAGCAGCTTGAGGGGGCTAGGGACTGAAGCTTTCTTT.

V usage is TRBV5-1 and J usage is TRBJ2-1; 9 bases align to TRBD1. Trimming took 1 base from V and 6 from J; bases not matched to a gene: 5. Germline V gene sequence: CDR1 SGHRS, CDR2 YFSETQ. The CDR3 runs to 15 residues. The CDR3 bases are TGCGCCAGCAGCTTGTACTCGACAGGGGGCAATGAGCAGTTCTTC. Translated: CASSLYSTGGNEQFF.

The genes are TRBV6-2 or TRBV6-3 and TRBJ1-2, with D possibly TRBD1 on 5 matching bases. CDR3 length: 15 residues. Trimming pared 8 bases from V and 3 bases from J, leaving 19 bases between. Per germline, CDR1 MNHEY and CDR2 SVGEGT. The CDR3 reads CASGPDSSADYGYTF. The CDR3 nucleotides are TGTGCCAGCGGCCCCGACAGCTCTGCAGACTATGGCTACACCTTC.

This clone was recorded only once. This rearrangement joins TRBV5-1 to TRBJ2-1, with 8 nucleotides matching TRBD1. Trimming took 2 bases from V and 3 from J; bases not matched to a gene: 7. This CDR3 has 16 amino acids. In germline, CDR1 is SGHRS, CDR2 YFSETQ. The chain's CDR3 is CASSFVRDRNYNEQFF. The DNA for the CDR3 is TGCGCCAGCAGCTTCGTCCGGGACAGGAACTACAATGAGCAGTTCTTC.

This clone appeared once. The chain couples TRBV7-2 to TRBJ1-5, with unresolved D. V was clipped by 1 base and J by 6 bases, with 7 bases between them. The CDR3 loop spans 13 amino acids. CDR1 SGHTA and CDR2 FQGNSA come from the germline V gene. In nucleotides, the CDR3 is TGTGCCAGCAGCTTAGTGGGGAGTCAGCCCCAGCATTTT. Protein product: CASSLVGSQPQHF. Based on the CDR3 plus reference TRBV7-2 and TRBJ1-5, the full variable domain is GAGVSQSPSNKVTEKGKDVELRCDPISGHTALYWYRQSLGQGLEFLIYFQGNSAPDKSGLPSDRFSAERTGGSVSTLTIQRTQQEDSAVYLCASSLVGSQPQHFGDGTRLSIL.

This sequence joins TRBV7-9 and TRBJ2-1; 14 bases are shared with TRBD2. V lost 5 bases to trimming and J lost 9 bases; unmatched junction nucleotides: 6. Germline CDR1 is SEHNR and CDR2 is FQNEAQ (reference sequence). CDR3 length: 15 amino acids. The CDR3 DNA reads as TGTGCCAGCAGCCTGCCGACTAGCGGGAGGGTTGAGCAGTTCTTC. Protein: CASSLPTSGRVEQFF. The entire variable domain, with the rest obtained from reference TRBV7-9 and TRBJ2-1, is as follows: DTGVSQNPRHKITKRGQNVTFRCDPISEHNRLYWYRQTLGQGPEFLTYFQNEAQLEKSRLLSDRFSAERPKGSFSTLEIQRTEQGDSAMYLCASSLPTSGRVEQFFGPGTRLTVL.

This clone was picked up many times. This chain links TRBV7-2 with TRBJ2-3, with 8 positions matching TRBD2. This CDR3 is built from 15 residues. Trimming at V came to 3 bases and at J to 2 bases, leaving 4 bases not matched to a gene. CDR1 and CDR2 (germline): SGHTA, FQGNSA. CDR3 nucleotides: TGTGCCAGCAGCTTCCCTAGCGGGTACACAGATACGCAGTATTTT. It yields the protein CASSFPSGYTDTQYF.

CDR3 residues: CASSIGDGRYTDTQYF. CDR3 nucleotide sequence: TGTGCCAGTAGTATAGGCGACGGGAGATACACAGATACGCAGTATTTT. The chain joins TRBV19 to TRBJ2-3; weak D call: TRBD2 (6 bases). Germline loops: CDR1 LNHDA, CDR2 SQIVND (reference sequence). CDR3 length: 16 residues. With 1 base removed from V and 2 bases from J, the gap between germline ends came to 13 bases.

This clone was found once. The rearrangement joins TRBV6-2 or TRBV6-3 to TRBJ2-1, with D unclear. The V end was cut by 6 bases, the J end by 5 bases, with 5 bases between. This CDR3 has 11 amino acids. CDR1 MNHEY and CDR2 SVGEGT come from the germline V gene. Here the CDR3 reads CASSFDNEQFF. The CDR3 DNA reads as TGTGCCAGCAGCTTCGACAATGAGCAGTTCTTC.

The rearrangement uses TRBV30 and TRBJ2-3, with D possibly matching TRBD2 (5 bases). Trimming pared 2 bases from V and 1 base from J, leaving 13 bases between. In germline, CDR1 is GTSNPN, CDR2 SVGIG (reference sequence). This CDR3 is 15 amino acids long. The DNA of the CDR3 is TGTGCCTGGAGTCGGGGAGATTCGGGCACAGATACGCAGTATTTT. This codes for CAWSRGDSGTDTQYF. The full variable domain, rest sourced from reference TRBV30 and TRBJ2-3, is SQTIHQWPATLVQPVGSPLSLECTVEGTSNPNLYWYRQAAGRGLQLLFYSVGIGQISSEVPQNLSASRPQDRQFILSSKKLLLSDSGFYLCAWSRGDSGTDTQYFGPGTRLTVL.

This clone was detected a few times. CDR3 in amino acids: CASNVAGVPGELFF. As DNA, the CDR3 is TGTGCCAGTAATGTAGCGGGAGTTCCCGGGGAGCTGTTTTTT. The rearrangement links TRBV19 to TRBJ2-2; 9 positions agree with TRBD2. This CDR3 spans 14 amino acids. Per germline, CDR1 LNHDA and CDR2 SQIVND (reference sequence). After removal of 7 bases from V and 6 bases from J, the junction contained 6 bases not matched to a gene.

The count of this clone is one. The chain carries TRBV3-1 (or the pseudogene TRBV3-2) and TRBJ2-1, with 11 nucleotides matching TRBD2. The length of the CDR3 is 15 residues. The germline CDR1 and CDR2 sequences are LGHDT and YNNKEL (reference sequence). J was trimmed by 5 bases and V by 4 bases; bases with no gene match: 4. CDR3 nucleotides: TGTGCCAGCAGCCCGACTAGCGGGATAGACAATGAGCAGTTCTTC. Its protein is CASSPTSGIDNEQFF.

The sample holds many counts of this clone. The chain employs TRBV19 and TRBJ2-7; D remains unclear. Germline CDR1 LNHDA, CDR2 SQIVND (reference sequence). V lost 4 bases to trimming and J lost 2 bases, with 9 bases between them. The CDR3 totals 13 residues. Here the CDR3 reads CASSTTVTYEQYF. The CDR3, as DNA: TGTGCCAGTAGTACTACCGTGACCTACGAGCAGTACTTC.

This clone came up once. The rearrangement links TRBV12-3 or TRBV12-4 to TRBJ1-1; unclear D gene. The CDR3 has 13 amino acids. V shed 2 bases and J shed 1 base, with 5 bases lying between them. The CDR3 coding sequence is TGTGCCAGCAGTTTATTTCAGAACACTGAAGCTTTCTTT. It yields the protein CASSLFQNTEAFF.

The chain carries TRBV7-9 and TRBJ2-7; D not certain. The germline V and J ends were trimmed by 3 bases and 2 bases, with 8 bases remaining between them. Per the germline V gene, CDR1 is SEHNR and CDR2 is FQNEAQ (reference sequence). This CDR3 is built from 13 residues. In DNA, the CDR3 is TGTGCCAGCAGCTTGACGGAGACCTACGAGCAGTACTTC. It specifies CASSLTETYEQYF.

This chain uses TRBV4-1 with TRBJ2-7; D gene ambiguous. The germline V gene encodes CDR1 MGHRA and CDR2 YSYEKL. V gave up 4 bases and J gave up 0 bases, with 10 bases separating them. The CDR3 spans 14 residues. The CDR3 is CASSPLRSSYEQYV. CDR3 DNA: TGCGCCAGCAGCCCCCTGCGTAGCTCCTACGAGCAGTACGTC.

This CDR3 is CASSLARAGGSYEQYF. The CDR3 nucleotides are TGTGCCAGCAGCTTGGCCCGAGCGGGGGGTTCCTACGAGCAGTACTTC. The chain combines TRBV5-6 with TRBJ2-7, with 9 nucleotides matching TRBD2. The V gene's germline CDR1 is SGHDT and CDR2 YYEEEE. CDR3 length: 16 amino acids. Unmatched junction bases numbered 5, after V lost 0 bases and J lost 1 base. Looking up the rest from reference TRBV5-6 and TRBJ2-7 gives the full variable domain: DAGVTQSPTHLIKTRGQQVTLRCSPKSGHDTVSWYQQALGQGPQFIFQYYEEEERQRGNFPDRFSGHQFPNYSSELNVNALLLGDSALYLCASSLARAGGSYEQYFGPGTRLTVT.

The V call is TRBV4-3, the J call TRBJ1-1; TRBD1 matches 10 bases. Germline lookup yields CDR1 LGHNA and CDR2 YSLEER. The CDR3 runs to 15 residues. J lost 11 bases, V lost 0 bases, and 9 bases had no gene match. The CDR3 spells CASSQEVTGGARAFF. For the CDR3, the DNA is TGCGCCAGCAGCCAAGAGGTGACAGGGGGCGCGAGGGCTTTCTTT.

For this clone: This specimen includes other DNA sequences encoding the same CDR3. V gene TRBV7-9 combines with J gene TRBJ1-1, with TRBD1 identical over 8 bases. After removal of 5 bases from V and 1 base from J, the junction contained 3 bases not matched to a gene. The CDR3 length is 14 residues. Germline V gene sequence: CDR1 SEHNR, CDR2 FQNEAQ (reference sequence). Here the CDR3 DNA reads TGTGCCAGCAGCCTGGGACAGGCGAACACTGAAGCTTTCTTT. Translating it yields CASSLGQANTEAFF.